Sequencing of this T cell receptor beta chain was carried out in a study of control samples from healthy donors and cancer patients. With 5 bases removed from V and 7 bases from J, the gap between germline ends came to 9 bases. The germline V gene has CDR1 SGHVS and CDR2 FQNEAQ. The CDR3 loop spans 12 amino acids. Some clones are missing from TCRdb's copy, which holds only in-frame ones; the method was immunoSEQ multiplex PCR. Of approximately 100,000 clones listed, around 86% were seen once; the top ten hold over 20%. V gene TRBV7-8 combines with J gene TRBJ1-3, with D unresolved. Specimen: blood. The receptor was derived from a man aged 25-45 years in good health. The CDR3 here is CASSLMVNTIYF. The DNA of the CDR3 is TGTGCCAGCAGCCTCATGGTGAACACCATATATTTT.